The 27 T cell receptor beta chains below come from one sample, sequenced in a study of cytomegalovirus exposure and HLA in healthy donors. PCR used 60 Vbeta primers and 13 Jbeta primers. The method was immunoSEQ multiplex PCR; TCRdb's version includes in-frame clones alone and lacks a portion of them. The sample contains 110,000 to 150,000 clones, 60% to 80% of which appear only once. The sample was PBMCs. The receptors shown here come from a woman aged 25 to 39 in good health and CMV-seronegative.

The rearrangement joins TRBV9 to TRBJ2-1; D may be TRBD1 (6 bases). Per the germline V gene, CDR1 is SGDLS and CDR2 is YYNGEE. There are 14 residues in the CDR3. Trimming cost V 4 bases and J 9 bases, with 17 bases left between them. This CDR3 is CASSPGAGASEQFF. The DNA of the CDR3 is TGTGCCAGCAGCCCTGGGGCAGGGGCGAGTGAGCAGTTCTTC.

The V call is TRBV27, the J call TRBJ2-3; tentative D call: TRBD1 (6 bases). Germline V gene sequence: CDR1 MNHEY, CDR2 SMNVEV (reference sequence). CDR3 length: 18 residues. Trimming pared 5 bases from V and 0 bases from J, leaving 21 bases between. CDR3 amino acids: CASSGTPGHKISTDTQYF. For the CDR3, the DNA is TGTGCCAGCAGTGGGACGCCGGGACACAAGATCAGCACAGATACGCAGTATTTT.

Notes on this clone: The sample contains more than one DNA sequence encoding this CDR3. This chain uses TRBV18 with TRBJ1-2; TRBD1 aligns across 9 bases. The ends lost 3 bases at V and 8 bases at J; junction bases unmatched: 4. Looked up from germline, CDR1 is KGHSH and CDR2 is LQKENI. This CDR3 is 13 amino acids long. The CDR3 DNA follows: TGTGCCAGCTCACCGGGACAGGGTGAAGGCTACACCTTC. This gives the protein CASSPGQGEGYTF.

The rearrangement uses TRBV7-2 and TRBJ2-7; 9 bases fit TRBD1. Per the germline V gene, CDR1 is SGHTA and CDR2 is FQGNSA. The CDR3 loop spans 15 amino acids. The J segment lost 7 bases and the V segment lost 6 bases, leaving 13 bases of the junction unmatched. CDR3 nucleotides: TGTGCCAGCAGAGCATCCAGCGGACAGGGGAAAGAGCAGTACTTC. Protein: CASRASSGQGKEQYF.

This chain uses TRBV5-4 with TRBJ1-1, with 9 nucleotides matching TRBD1. The CDR3 has 17 residues. V lost 2 bases, J lost 1 base, and 9 bases stayed unmatched. Germline values: CDR1 SGHNT, CDR2 YYREEE (reference sequence). CDR3 in amino acids: CASSFPTGGMRNTEAFF. CDR3 coding DNA: TGTGCCAGCAGCTTCCCCACAGGGGGCATGCGGAACACTGAAGCTTTCTTT.

V is TRBV15 and J is TRBJ1-5; 7 nucleotides align to TRBD1. The length of the CDR3 is 16 residues. Germline CDR1 and CDR2: LNHNV and YYDKDF (reference sequence). The V gene end was trimmed by 4 bases and the J gene end by 0 bases; junction bases not matched to a gene: 6. The CDR3 coding sequence is TGTGCCACCAGCAAGGGACAGCCCTATAGCAATCAGCCCCAGCATTTT. Protein sequence: CATSKGQPYSNQPQHF.

The rearrangement links TRBV6-1 to TRBJ2-7, with 9 nucleotides matching TRBD2. CDR3 length: 14 amino acids. Trimming removed 4 bases from V and 4 bases from J; junction bases left unmatched: 5. Germline V CDR1 and CDR2: MNHNS, SASEGT. The CDR3 sequence is CASSALAGPYEQYF. CDR3 DNA: TGTGCCAGCAGTGCCCTAGCGGGGCCGTACGAGCAGTACTTC.

This clone was seen only once. The chain is built from TRBV4-1 and TRBJ1-1; D is perhaps TRBD1 (5 bases). This CDR3 is built from 18 residues. Germline V gives CDR1 MGHRA, CDR2 YSYEKL. Trimming left V 0 bases short and J 0 bases short, with 17 bases between. The CDR3 DNA follows: TGCGCCAGCAGCCAAGATCTCAGGACCGACAGCCTGAACACTGAAGCTTTCTTT. Amino acids: CASSQDLRTDSLNTEAFF.

The chain carries TRBV6-6 and TRBJ1-6; D gene unclear. CDR3 size: 16 residues. V was clipped by 6 bases and J by 0 bases, with 12 bases between them. Germline loops: CDR1 MNHNY, CDR2 SVGAGI (reference sequence). As DNA, the CDR3 is TGTGCCAGCAGAGAACCGAGGAGCTCCTATAATTCACCCCTCCACTTT. This sequence encodes CASREPRSSYNSPLHF.

This sequence joins TRBV10-2 and TRBJ1-5; TRBD1 aligns across 10 bases. Germline V gene data show CDR1 as WSHSY and CDR2 as SAAADI. V lost 7 bases and J lost 4; bases outside the gene matches: 1. This CDR3 has 13 amino acids. CDR3 region: CASMDRGNQPQHF. The CDR3 nucleotides are TGCGCCAGCATGGACAGGGGGAATCAGCCCCAGCATTTT.

The CDR3: CASSLGSFRAFF. For the CDR3, the DNA is TGTGCCAGCAGCTTAGGGAGTTTCAGAGCTTTCTTT. The chain uses TRBV7-9 and TRBJ1-1; D unresolved. V was shortened by 1 base and J by 10 bases, with 10 bases between the two germline ends. CDR1 and CDR2 from the germline V gene are SEHNR and FQNEAQ (reference sequence). There are 12 residues in the CDR3.

CDR3 coding DNA: TGTGCCAGCACCCCTCAGGGGTTAAGTGAGCAGTTCTTC. It encodes CASTPQGLSEQFF. The chain has TRBV7-2 and TRBJ2-1, with a tentative D call TRBD1 (6 bases). Germline V gene lookup returns CDR1 SGHTA and CDR2 FQGNSA. Trimming shortened V by 7 bases and J by 9 bases, and 16 bases separated the two germline ends. The CDR3 runs 13 residues.

The chain joins TRBV10-3 to TRBJ1-1; D may be TRBD1 (5 bases). Germline CDR1 reads ENHRY; CDR2 reads SYGVKD. This CDR3 spans 17 amino acids. The V gene lost 2 bases and the J gene lost 5 bases, with 21 bases spanning the gap. The CDR3 DNA is TGTGCCATCAGTGAGATTCGGGGGGGAAGATTGGGAACTGAAGCTTTCTTT. This gives the protein CAISEIRGGRLGTEAFF.

V and J are TRBV6-5 and TRBJ1-2; TRBD1 is a possible D gene (5 bases). CDR1 and CDR2 (germline): MNHEY, SVGAGI. The V end lost 0 bases, the J end lost 2 bases, and 13 bases lay between the germline ends. The CDR3 runs to 16 residues. The CDR3 sequence is CASSYSSGGMNYGYTF. The CDR3 nucleotides are TGTGCCAGCAGTTACTCGTCCGGGGGAATGAACTATGGCTACACCTTC.

The chain recombines TRBV5-1 with TRBJ2-7; D call uncertain. The CDR3 contains 12 residues. Looked up from germline, CDR1 is SGHRS and CDR2 is YFSETQ. The V and J ends lost 5 bases and 4 bases respectively, with 10 bases between them. CDR3 amino acids: CASSLTVYEQYF. The CDR3 DNA reads as TGCGCCAGCAGTTTGACGGTATACGAGCAGTACTTC.

This chain links TRBV6-5 with TRBJ2-1, with D unresolved. Trimming shortened V by 8 bases and J by 6 bases, and 11 bases separated the two germline ends. CDR1 and CDR2 (germline): MNHEY, SVGAGI. The CDR3 contains 12 residues. CDR3 residues: CASGQRSNEQFF. The CDR3 DNA reads as TGTGCCAGCGGCCAGCGAAGCAATGAGCAGTTCTTC.

The V and J genes are TRBV29-1 and TRBJ1-2, with D possibly TRBD1 on 5 matching bases. Per germline, CDR1 SQVTM and CDR2 ANQGSEA. This CDR3 comprises 13 residues. The germline V and J ends were trimmed by 4 bases and 4 bases, with 13 bases remaining between them. CDR3 bases: TGCAGCGTTGGCCAGGGAGGGGCCTATGGCTACACCTTC. This gives the protein CSVGQGGAYGYTF.

CDR3 sequence reads: CASSRTYSDQPQHF. Here the CDR3 DNA reads TGTGCCAGCAGTCGAACCTATTCTGATCAGCCCCAGCATTTT. The gene calls are TRBV6-1 and TRBJ1-5; D unclear. With 5 bases removed from V and 5 bases from J, the gap between germline ends came to 13 bases. The CDR3 is 14 residues long. The germline V gene encodes CDR1 MNHNS and CDR2 SASEGT.

V gene TRBV7-2 combines with J gene TRBJ1-2, with D possibly being TRBD1 (5 bases). Germline V gene sequence: CDR1 SGHTA, CDR2 FQGNSA. This CDR3 region has 14 residues. V lost 6 bases, J lost 4 bases, and 15 bases lay in between. The CDR3, as DNA: TGTGCCAGCAGGCCGCGGGGACGGACCTATGGCTACACCTTC. It encodes CASRPRGRTYGYTF.

V usage is TRBV9 and J usage is TRBJ1-1; D is perhaps TRBD1 (5 bases). V lost 4 bases and J lost 0, with 16 bases in between. Germline lookup yields CDR1 SGDLS and CDR2 YYNGEE. This CDR3 contains 16 residues. This CDR3 reads CASSPSHRPLNTEAFF. As DNA, the CDR3 is TGTGCCAGCAGCCCGAGTCACAGGCCGCTGAACACTGAAGCTTTCTTT. Full variable domain (outside the CDR3, taken from reference TRBV9 and TRBJ1-1): DSGVTQTPKHLITATGQRVTLRCSPRSGDLSVYWYQQSLDQGLQFLIQYYNGEERAKGNILERFSAQQFPDLHSELNLSSLELGDSALYFCASSPSHRPLNTEAFFGQGTRLTVV.

The chain employs TRBV19 and TRBJ1-1; D remains unclear. The ends were cut back, 5 bases at V and 0 bases at J, with 7 bases in the middle. Looked up from germline, CDR1 is LNHDA and CDR2 is SQIVND (reference sequence). The CDR3 length is 13 residues. CDR3 region: CASSPRMNTEAFF. CDR3 DNA: TGTGCCAGTAGTCCGAGGATGAACACTGAAGCTTTCTTT. The full variable domain, rest sourced from reference TRBV19 and TRBJ1-1, is DGGITQSPKYLFRKEGQNVTLSCEQNLNHDAMYWYRQDPGQGLRLIYYSQIVNDFQKGDIAEGYSVSREKKESFPLTVTSAQKNPTAFYLCASSPRMNTEAFFGQGTRLTVV.

This clone has just one count. The sample carries other DNA sequences with the same CDR3. V usage is TRBV5-4 and J usage is TRBJ2-1; 9 nucleotides match TRBD1. This CDR3 region has 14 residues. The germline V gene has CDR1 SGHNT and CDR2 YYREEE (reference sequence). V shed 4 bases, J shed 5 bases, and the junction held 4 bases outside the gene matches. The CDR3 region has the DNA TGTGCCAGCAGCCCAAGGACAGGGGACAATGAGCAGTTCTTC. Residues: CASSPRTGDNEQFF.

The sample holds a few counts of this clone. The chain employs TRBV5-5 and TRBJ2-2, with 7 positions matching TRBD1. V shed 3 bases and J 0 bases; nucleotides not matched to a gene: 5. The CDR3 runs to 16 residues. In germline, CDR1 is SGHKS, CDR2 YYEKEE (reference sequence). In DNA, the CDR3 is TGTGCCAGCAGCTACTCCGGGACAGCGAACACCGGGGAGCTGTTTTTT. This gives the protein CASSYSGTANTGELFF.

The chain carries TRBV12-2 and TRBJ1-3. TRBV12-2 is annotated as a pseudogene. The CDR3 spans 17 residues. In DNA form, the CDR3 reads TGTGCAAGTCGCTCTGAGAGCTCCCTCTCTGTTGGAAACACCATATATTTT. Its translation is CASRSESSLSVGNTIYF.

V and J are TRBV2 and TRBJ2-7; TRBD1 might be the D (6 bases). The ends were cut back, 7 bases at V and 7 bases at J, with 20 bases in the middle. CDR1 and CDR2 (germline): SNHLY, FYNNEI. This CDR3 is 14 amino acids long. The CDR3 DNA reads TGTGCCAGCACCCGGGACATCAAAGGGGAGGAGCAGTACTTC. Residues: CASTRDIKGEEQYF.

This sequence joins TRBV7-6 and TRBJ2-5; D is undetermined. The CDR3 loop spans 13 amino acids. The germline gives CDR1 SGHVS, CDR2 FNYEAQ. Deletions cut 4 bases from V and 2 bases from J, with 8 bases between. The CDR3 DNA reads TGTGCCAGCAGCTCGTTCCTACAAGAGACCCAGTACTTC. As protein: CASSSFLQETQYF.

This chain uses TRBV19 with TRBJ1-1, with TRBD1 matching over 8 bases. The J segment lost 5 bases and the V segment lost 2 bases, leaving 10 bases of the junction unmatched. CDR1 is LNHDA, CDR2 SQIVND, per germline (reference sequence). The CDR3 contains 16 residues. The CDR3 DNA sequence: TGTGCCAGTAGTATACAATCGAGGACAGGGCCGACTGAAGCTTTCTTT. The encoded protein is CASSIQSRTGPTEAFF.